This T cell receptor beta chain was captured in a study of CD8 T cells in Susac syndrome. Findings of the study overall: The study recognized that its TCR sequencing and HLA analysis covered a relatively small number of individuals.

The authors carried out high-throughput sequencing of TCR beta. They applied it to CD8+ and CD4+ T cells obtained from blood. Treatment-naive patients with stable or active relapsing-remitting disease were the multiple sclerosis controls. When the RNA was reverse transcribed, random hexamers were used with an input of roughly 0.5 to 1 ug. TCR beta CDR3 was amplified by immunoSEQ multiplex PCR. This amplification extended across 54 Vbeta and 13 Jbeta segments. One entry per CDR3 protein results from TCRdb running MiXCR on the immunoSEQ multiplex PCR reads. The sample lists 250,000 to 300,000 distinct CDR3 sequences, approximately 85% occurring once. Notes on this clonotype: Its matching antigen is unknown.

This CDR3 is built from 14 residues. Germline CDR1 is SEHNR and CDR2 is FQNEAQ (reference sequence). With 1 base removed from V and 3 bases from J, the gap between germline ends came to 9 bases. The origin of this receptor is a human donor with multiple sclerosis. The V gene is TRBV7-9, the J gene TRBJ2-5, with a weak D call TRBD1 (5 bases). Sequences were obtained from CD8+ T cells from PBMCs. The CDR3 DNA sequence: TGTGCCAGCAGCTTAGAGCACAGGAAAGAGACCCAGTACTTC. This translates into CASSLEHRKETQYF.